Below are 30 T cell receptor beta chains sequenced from a single sample in a study of ipilimumab plus nivolumab after autologous stem cell transplantation. The method was immunoSEQ multiplex PCR; TCRdb's version includes in-frame clones alone and lacks a portion of them. The sample lists approximately 84,000 clones, 83% seen once, with roughly 2% in the top ten. The sample in question was PBMCs, obtained in a trial of ipilimumab plus nivolumab as post-transplant consolidation. Receptors originate from a male donor with diffuse large B-cell lymphoma.

The chain recombines TRBV19 with TRBJ2-2; D possibly corresponds to TRBD2 (5 bases). Between the trimmed V and J ends, which lost 0 bases and 8 bases, there was a span of 13 bases. The CDR3 sequence is 15 residues long. CDR1 and CDR2 (germline): LNHDA, SQIVND (reference sequence). The CDR3 DNA sequence: TGTGCCAGTAGTATAGAGGCAAGCAGAGGGGGGGAGCTGTTTTTT. This translates into CASSIEASRGGELFF.

The chain links TRBV9 to TRBJ1-2, with 7 bases fitting TRBD1. Germline V gene lookup returns CDR1 SGDLS and CDR2 YYNGEE. The CDR3 spans 13 residues. With 4 bases clipped from V and 8 bases from J, the junction kept 8 bases outside the gene matches. The CDR3 DNA is TGTGCCAGCAGCAAGGGACAGTCAGGCGGCTACACCTTC. It is translated as CASSKGQSGGYTF.

The gene calls are TRBV7-7 and TRBJ2-1; 12 bases map to TRBD2. CDR1 and CDR2 (germline): SSHAT, FNYEAQ (reference sequence). With 4 bases clipped from V and 2 bases from J, the junction kept 3 bases outside the gene matches. The CDR3 loop spans 16 amino acids. The CDR3: CASSSGLAGTYNEQFF. In DNA form, the CDR3 reads TGTGCCAGCAGCTCCGGACTAGCGGGGACCTACAATGAGCAGTTCTTC.

This chain joins TRBV13 and TRBJ2-1; 14 bases fit TRBD2. Germline values: CDR1 PRHDT, CDR2 FYEKMQ (reference sequence). The CDR3 contains 19 residues. Losses at the gene ends were 4 bases for V and 2 bases for J; bases not matched to a gene: 10. The CDR3 sequence: CASSSGLAGGRATYNEQFF. Written as DNA, the CDR3 is TGTGCCAGCAGCTCAGGACTAGCGGGGGGCCGGGCAACCTACAATGAGCAGTTCTTC. The variable domain in full, with the rest retrieved from reference TRBV13 and TRBJ2-1, is AAGVIQSPRHLIKEKRETATLKCYPIPRHDTVYWYQQGPGQDPQFLISFYEKMQSDKGSIPDRFSAQQFSDYHSELNMSSLELGDSALYFCASSSGLAGGRATYNEQFFGPGTRLTVL.

The chain combines TRBV6-5 with TRBJ1-4; possible D gene TRBD1, 6 bases. The CDR3 has 15 residues. The germline CDR1 and CDR2 sequences are MNHEY and SVGAGI. The V end was cut by 6 bases, the J end by 0 bases, with 11 bases between. DNA for the CDR3: TGTGCCAGCAGACTCAGACAGGCAACTAATGAAAAACTGTTTTTT. Protein sequence: CASRLRQATNEKLFF.

The rearrangement uses TRBV11-2 and TRBJ2-5; 7 nucleotides align to TRBD2. Germline V gives CDR1 SGHAT, CDR2 FQNNGV. Unmatched junction bases numbered 4, after V lost 1 base and J lost 2 bases. This CDR3 contains 15 residues. DNA for the CDR3: TGTGCCAGCAGCTTAGCGGGTAGCGGGCAAGAGACCCAGTACTTC. Amino acids: CASSLAGSGQETQYF.

The rearrangement links TRBV7-9 to TRBJ1-2; possibly TRBD1 for D (5 bases). Per the germline V gene, CDR1 is SEHNR and CDR2 is FQNEAQ (reference sequence). Trimming cost V 6 bases and J 7 bases, with 18 bases left between them. The CDR3 has 14 residues. CDR3: CASRSPETDFGYTF. The CDR3 coding sequence is TGTGCCAGCAGATCCCCCGAGACAGACTTTGGCTACACCTTC.

This clone was counted once. This chain connects TRBV7-9 to TRBJ1-5; D possibly corresponds to TRBD1 (6 bases). V was pared by 8 bases and J by 0 bases, with 14 bases between. The CDR3 is 15 residues long. Germline CDR1 is SEHNR and CDR2 is FQNEAQ (reference sequence). CDR3 DNA sequence: TGTGCCAGCGCGGAGGGGGTGGATAGCAATCAGCCCCAGCATTTT. It translates to CASAEGVDSNQPQHF.

The chain is built from TRBV5-1 and TRBJ1-2; TRBD1 might be the D (6 bases). CDR3 length: 15 residues. CDR1 is SGHRS and CDR2 is YFSETQ in the germline V gene. Trimming pared 6 bases from V and 7 bases from J, leaving 22 bases between. The CDR3 DNA is TGCGCCAGCACCCCCTCCTGGGGGGCACAAGGTGGCTACACCTTC. Amino acid sequence: CASTPSWGAQGGYTF.

This sequence joins TRBV2 and TRBJ1-5; the match to TRBD1 covers 9 bases. The CDR3 totals 14 residues. Germline V gene lookup returns CDR1 SNHLY and CDR2 FYNNEI. V was pared by 4 bases and J by 6 bases, with 4 bases of the junction left unmatched. DNA for the CDR3: TGTGCCAGCAGTGCGGGACAGGGAAGTCAGCCCCAGCATTTT. Its translation: CASSAGQGSQPQHF.

The CDR3 here is CASRQQETQYF. Here the CDR3 DNA reads TGCGCCAGCCGACAGCAAGAGACCCAGTACTTC. The chain couples TRBV10-2 to TRBJ2-5; maybe TRBD1 (5 bases). V was shortened by 8 bases and J by 2 bases, with 6 bases between the two germline ends. From germline, CDR1 is WSHSY and CDR2 SAAADI. This CDR3 region has 11 residues.

V usage is TRBV2 and J usage is TRBJ2-7; 11 nucleotides agree with TRBD2. CDR1 is SNHLY and CDR2 is FYNNEI in the germline V gene. V lost 1 base to trimming and J lost 6 bases; unmatched junction nucleotides: 8. This CDR3 has 16 amino acids. This CDR3 is CASSEGLTSGAGEQYF. The CDR3 nucleotides read TGTGCCAGCAGTGAAGGGTTGACTAGCGGGGCAGGCGAGCAGTACTTC.

The CDR3 DNA is TGTGCCAGCAGTGACCGGGGACGGGAAAGCTCCTACGAGCAGTACTTC. Translated, it gives CASSDRGRESSYEQYF. The V gene is TRBV25-1, the J gene TRBJ2-5; D is possibly TRBD1 or TRBD2 (5 bases each). The J call may be mistaken, given a closer DNA end match to TRBJ2-7. Per the germline V gene, CDR1 is MGHDK and CDR2 is SYGVNS. The CDR3 has 16 amino acids.

This chain joins TRBV29-1 and TRBJ2-5; 14 nucleotides match TRBD2. The trim removed 3 bases at V and 5 bases at J, leaving 11 bases unmatched. CDR3 length equals 17 residues. In germline, CDR1 is SQVTM, CDR2 ANQGSEA. The CDR3 loop reads CSVEGWTSGGLGETQYF. In DNA form, the CDR3 reads TGCAGCGTTGAGGGTTGGACTAGCGGGGGGTTGGGGGAGACCCAGTACTTC.

V usage is TRBV14 and J usage is TRBJ2-1, with a possible D match to TRBD2 (5 bases). Deletions cut 3 bases from V and 8 bases from J, with 11 bases between. This CDR3 comprises 13 residues. The germline V gene encodes CDR1 SGHDN and CDR2 FVKESK. The CDR3 region is CASSQNVGDEQFF. DNA of the CDR3: TGTGCCAGCAGCCAGAACGTCGGGGATGAGCAGTTCTTC.

The chain joins TRBV6-5 to TRBJ2-1; 9 bases align to TRBD2. The trim removed 9 bases at V and 6 bases at J, leaving 6 bases unmatched. The CDR3 sequence is 13 residues long. CDR1 and CDR2 from the germline V gene are MNHEY and SVGAGI. The CDR3 loop reads CASARGGPNEQFF. In DNA, the CDR3 is TGTGCCAGTGCGCGGGGGGGCCCCAATGAGCAGTTCTTC.

The chain couples TRBV10-2 to TRBJ2-3, with 10 bases identical to TRBD2. J lost 0 bases, V lost 4 bases, and 16 bases had no gene match. The CDR3 sequence is 20 residues long. Germline V gives CDR1 WSHSY, CDR2 SAAADI. The CDR3, as DNA: TGCGCCAGCAGTGTTTCGGCTAGCGGGGGATACATCTCTAGCACAGATACGCAGTATTTT. Encoded protein: CASSVSASGGYISSTDTQYF.

This chain links TRBV5-1 with TRBJ2-5, with unresolved D. V gave up 0 bases and J gave up 0 bases, with 9 bases separating them. The CDR3 runs 15 residues. In germline, CDR1 is SGHRS, CDR2 YFSETQ. The CDR3, as DNA: TGCGCCAGCAGCTTGGAACAGACGTACCAAGAGACCCAGTACTTC. Translated: CASSLEQTYQETQYF.

This chain joins TRBV6-1 and TRBJ2-6; D unclear. The V end lost 6 bases, the J end lost 0 bases, and 9 bases lay between the germline ends. The CDR3 length is 15 residues. Germline V lookup: CDR1 MNHNS, CDR2 SASEGT. CDR3: CASSTLGSGANVLTF. The CDR3 DNA follows: TGTGCCAGCAGCACCCTAGGCTCTGGGGCCAACGTCCTGACTTTC.

V is TRBV6-5 and J is TRBJ2-7; 8 bases match TRBD1. CDR1 and CDR2 (germline): MNHEY, SVGAGI. The CDR3 is 14 amino acids. V was pared by 6 bases and J by 6 bases, with 10 bases of the junction left unmatched. Here the CDR3 DNA reads TGTGCCAGCAGGCGCGGACAGGGTTCGACCGAGCAGTACTTC. The encoded protein is CASRRGQGSTEQYF.

The chain uses TRBV18 and TRBJ1-5; D is undetermined. Germline V lookup: CDR1 KGHSH, CDR2 LQKENI. This CDR3 spans 15 amino acids. The ends were cut back, 3 bases at V and 0 bases at J, with 9 bases in the middle. CDR3 residues: CASSPGGSSNQPQHF. The CDR3 DNA reads as TGTGCCAGCTCACCCGGAGGGAGTAGCAATCAGCCCCAGCATTTT.

This chain connects TRBV6-1 to TRBJ2-7; 7 nucleotides align to TRBD1. CDR3 length equals 15 residues. Looked up from germline, CDR1 is MNHNS and CDR2 is SASEGT. With V trimmed by 2 bases and J by 3 bases, 7 bases remained unmatched. DNA of the CDR3: TGTGCCAGCAGTGAAAAGGGTGGGGACAGCTACGAGCAGTACTTC. It specifies CASSEKGGDSYEQYF.

The V and J genes are TRBV2 and TRBJ1-4; the D is unclear. The ends were cut back, 6 bases at V and 1 base at J, with 9 bases in the middle. CDR1 is SNHLY and CDR2 is FYNNEI in the germline V gene. This CDR3 spans 14 amino acids. CDR3 residues: CASRNRVTNEKLFF. The DNA for the CDR3 is TGTGCCAGCAGGAACAGAGTAACTAATGAAAAACTGTTTTTT.

This sequence joins TRBV30 and TRBJ1-1; 11 nucleotides agree with TRBD1. With V trimmed by 5 bases and J by 5 bases, 4 bases remained unmatched. The germline V gene has CDR1 GTSNPN and CDR2 SVGIG (reference sequence). This CDR3 has 13 residues. CDR3 bases: TGTGCCTGGGGGACAGGGGGAAAAACTGAAGCTTTCTTT. Translated, it gives CAWGTGGKTEAFF.

A single count supports this clone. This rearrangement joins TRBV19 to TRBJ1-5; the D gene is possibly TRBD1 (5 bases). The CDR3 sequence is 15 residues long. V gave up 2 bases and J gave up 3 bases, with 11 bases separating them. The germline V gene has CDR1 LNHDA and CDR2 SQIVND (reference sequence). CDR3 bases: TGTGCCAGTAGTATAACGTTCAGGGTCAATCAGCCCCAGCATTTT. It yields the protein CASSITFRVNQPQHF.

V is TRBV7-2 and J is TRBJ2-5, with D tentatively TRBD1 or TRBD2 (5 bases each). The CDR3 sequence is 15 residues long. CDR1 is SGHTA and CDR2 is FQGNSA in the germline V gene. The ends were cut back, 5 bases at V and 2 bases at J, with 15 bases in the middle. The CDR3 here is CASSRGTAIQETQYF. The DNA for the CDR3 is TGTGCCAGCAGCAGAGGGACGGCGATACAAGAGACCCAGTACTTC.

The V gene is TRBV5-1, the J gene TRBJ2-3; TRBD1 agrees at 7 bases. Germline V gene lookup returns CDR1 SGHRS and CDR2 YFSETQ. Losses at the gene ends were 1 base for V and 4 bases for J; bases not matched to a gene: 6. There are 15 residues in the CDR3. CDR3 coding DNA: TGCGCCAGCAGCTTGTCGGCAGGGGGTCCAGATACGCAGTATTTT. Encoded protein: CASSLSAGGPDTQYF. The variable domain in full, with the rest retrieved from reference TRBV5-1 and TRBJ2-3, is KAGVTQTPRYLIKTRGQQVTLSCSPISGHRSVSWYQQTPGQGLQFLFEYFSETQRNKGNFPGRFSGRQFSNSRSEMNVSTLELGDSALYLCASSLSAGGPDTQYFGPGTRLTVL.

The chain recombines TRBV5-1 with TRBJ2-5; weak D call: TRBD2 (7 bases). The CDR3 covers 16 residues. The germline V and J ends were trimmed by 0 bases and 1 base, with 13 bases remaining between them. Germline assignment: CDR1 SGHRS and CDR2 YFSETQ. The chain's CDR3 is CASSLAVGGLQETQYF. CDR3 nucleotides: TGCGCCAGCAGCTTGGCGGTCGGGGGGCTCCAAGAGACCCAGTACTTC. Complete variable domain (other parts from reference TRBV5-1 and TRBJ2-5): KAGVTQTPRYLIKTRGQQVTLSCSPISGHRSVSWYQQTPGQGLQFLFEYFSETQRNKGNFPGRFSGRQFSNSRSEMNVSTLELGDSALYLCASSLAVGGLQETQYFGPGTRLLVL.

This clone was recorded only once. The V and J genes are TRBV6-5 and TRBJ2-5; unclear D gene. Trimming removed 6 bases from V and 0 bases from J, with 11 bases in between. CDR1 and CDR2 from the germline V gene are MNHEY and SVGAGI. The CDR3 consists of 14 residues. CDR3 in DNA: TGTGCCAGCAGCGCCGGTGGGTACCAAGAGACCCAGTACTTC. It specifies CASSAGGYQETQYF.

This clone was found once. The rearrangement joins TRBV9 to TRBJ1-3; D remains unclear. Germline CDR1 reads SGDLS; CDR2 reads YYNGEE. CDR3 size: 15 residues. The V end lost 0 bases, the J end lost 0 bases, and 7 bases lay between the germline ends. The CDR3 DNA reads TGTGCCAGCAGCGTAGGGGAGTTCTCTGGAAACACCATATATTTT. Its translation is CASSVGEFSGNTIYF.